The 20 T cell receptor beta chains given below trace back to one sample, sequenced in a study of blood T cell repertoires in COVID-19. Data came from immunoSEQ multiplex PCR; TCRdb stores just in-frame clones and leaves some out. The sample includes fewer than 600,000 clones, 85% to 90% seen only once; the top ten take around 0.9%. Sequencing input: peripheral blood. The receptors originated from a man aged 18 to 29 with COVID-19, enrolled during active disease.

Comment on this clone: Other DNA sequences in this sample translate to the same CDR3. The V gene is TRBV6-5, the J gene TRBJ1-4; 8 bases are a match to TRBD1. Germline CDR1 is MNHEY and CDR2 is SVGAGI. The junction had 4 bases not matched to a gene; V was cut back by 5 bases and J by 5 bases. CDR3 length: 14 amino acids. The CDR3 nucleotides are TGTGCCAGCAGTCGACAGGGGTTAAATGAAAAACTGTTTTTT. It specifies CASSRQGLNEKLFF.

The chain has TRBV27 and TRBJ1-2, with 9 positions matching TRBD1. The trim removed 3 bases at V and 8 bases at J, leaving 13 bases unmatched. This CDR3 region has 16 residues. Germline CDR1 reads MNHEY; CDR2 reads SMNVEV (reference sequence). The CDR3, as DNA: TGTGCCAGCAGTTTGTTAGTGGGACAGGGATTGTTAGGCTACACCTTC. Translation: CASSLLVGQGLLGYTF.

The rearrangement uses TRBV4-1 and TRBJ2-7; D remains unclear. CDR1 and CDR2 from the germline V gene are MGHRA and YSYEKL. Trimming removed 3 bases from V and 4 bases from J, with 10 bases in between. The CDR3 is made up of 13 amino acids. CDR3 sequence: CASSQLQPYEQYF. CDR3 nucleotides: TGCGCCAGCAGCCAGTTACAGCCATACGAGCAGTACTTC.

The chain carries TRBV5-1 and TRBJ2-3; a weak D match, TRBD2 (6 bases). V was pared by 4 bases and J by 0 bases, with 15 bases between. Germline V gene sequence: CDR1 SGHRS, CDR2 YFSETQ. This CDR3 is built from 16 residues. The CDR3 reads CASSHPGGTSTDTQYF. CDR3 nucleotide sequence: TGCGCCAGCAGCCACCCCGGGGGTACTAGCACAGATACGCAGTATTTT.

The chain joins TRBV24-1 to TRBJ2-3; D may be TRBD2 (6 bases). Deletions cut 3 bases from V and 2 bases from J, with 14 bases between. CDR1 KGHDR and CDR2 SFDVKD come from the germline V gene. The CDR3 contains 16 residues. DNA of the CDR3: TGTGCCACCAGTGATGTCCAGGGACTTTACACAGATACGCAGTATTTT. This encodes CATSDVQGLYTDTQYF.

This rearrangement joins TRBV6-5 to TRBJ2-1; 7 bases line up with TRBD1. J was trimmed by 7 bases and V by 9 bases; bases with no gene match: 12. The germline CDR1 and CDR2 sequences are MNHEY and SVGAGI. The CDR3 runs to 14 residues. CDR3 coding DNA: TGTGCCAGTGCTGACAGGGCTGGCGGTAATGAGCAGTTCTTC. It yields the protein CASADRAGGNEQFF.

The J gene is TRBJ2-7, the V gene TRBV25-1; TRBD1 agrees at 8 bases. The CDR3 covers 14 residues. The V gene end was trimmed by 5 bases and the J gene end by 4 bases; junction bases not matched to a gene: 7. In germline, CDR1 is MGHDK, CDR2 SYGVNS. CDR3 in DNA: TGTGCCAGCAGTTTAGGGACAGGAGTATACGAGCAGTACTTC. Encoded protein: CASSLGTGVYEQYF.

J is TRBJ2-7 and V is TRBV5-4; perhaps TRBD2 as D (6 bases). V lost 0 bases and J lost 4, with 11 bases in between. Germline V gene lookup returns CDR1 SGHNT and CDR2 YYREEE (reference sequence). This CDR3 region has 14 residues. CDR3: CASSLAGEHYEQYF. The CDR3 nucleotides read TGTGCCAGCAGCTTGGCGGGGGAGCATTACGAGCAGTACTTC.

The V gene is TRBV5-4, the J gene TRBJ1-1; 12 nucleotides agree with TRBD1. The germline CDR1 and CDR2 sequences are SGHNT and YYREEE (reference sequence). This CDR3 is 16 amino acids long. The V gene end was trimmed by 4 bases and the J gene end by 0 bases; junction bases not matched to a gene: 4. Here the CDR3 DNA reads TGTGCCAGCAGCGCCGGGACAGGGGGCGTGAACACTGAAGCTTTCTTT. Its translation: CASSAGTGGVNTEAFF.

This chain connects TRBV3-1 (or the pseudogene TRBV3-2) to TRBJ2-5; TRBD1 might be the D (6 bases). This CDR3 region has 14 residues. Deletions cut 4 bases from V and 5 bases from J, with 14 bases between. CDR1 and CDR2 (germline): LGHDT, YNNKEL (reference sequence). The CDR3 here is CASSPQGTGETQYF. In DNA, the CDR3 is TGTGCCAGCAGCCCCCAGGGGACCGGGGAGACCCAGTACTTC.

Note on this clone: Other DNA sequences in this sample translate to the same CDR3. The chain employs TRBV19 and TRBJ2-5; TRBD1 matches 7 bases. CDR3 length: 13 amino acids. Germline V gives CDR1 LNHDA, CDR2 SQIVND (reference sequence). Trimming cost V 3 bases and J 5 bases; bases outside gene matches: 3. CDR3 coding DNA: TGTGCCAGTAGTATTCAAGGGGGCGAGACCCAGTACTTC. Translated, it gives CASSIQGGETQYF.

The CDR3 DNA reads TGTGCCAGCAGCTTGACTAGCGGGAGGCTTGACGAGCAGTACTTC. Protein product: CASSLTSGRLDEQYF. The V call is TRBV7-3, the J call TRBJ2-7; 13 bases line up with TRBD2. Per germline, CDR1 SGHTA and CDR2 FQGTGA. V dropped 3 bases and J dropped 5; count of bases not matched to a gene: 4. CDR3 length equals 15 residues.

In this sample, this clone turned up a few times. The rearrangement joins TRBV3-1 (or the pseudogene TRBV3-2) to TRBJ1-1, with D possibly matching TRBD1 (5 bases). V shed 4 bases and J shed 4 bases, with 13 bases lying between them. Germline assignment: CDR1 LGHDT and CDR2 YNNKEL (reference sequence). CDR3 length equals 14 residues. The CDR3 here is CASSRGSGVTEAFF. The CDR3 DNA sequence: TGTGCCAGCAGCCGAGGGTCGGGGGTCACTGAAGCTTTCTTT.

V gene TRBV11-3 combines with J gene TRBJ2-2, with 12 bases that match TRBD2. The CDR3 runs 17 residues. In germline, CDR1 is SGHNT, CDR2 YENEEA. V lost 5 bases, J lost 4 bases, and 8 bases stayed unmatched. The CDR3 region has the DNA TGTGCCAGCAGCCCAAACCCGGGACTAGCGGGCACCGGGGAGCTGTTTTTT. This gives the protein CASSPNPGLAGTGELFF.

This CDR3 is CAWSLAKAFF. The CDR3 DNA reads as TGTGCCTGGAGCTTGGCCAAAGCTTTCTTT. V gene TRBV30 combines with J gene TRBJ1-1, with no clear D. The V and J ends lost 3 bases and 9 bases respectively, with 8 bases between them. Per the germline V gene, CDR1 is GTSNPN and CDR2 is SVGIG (reference sequence). This CDR3 comprises 10 residues.

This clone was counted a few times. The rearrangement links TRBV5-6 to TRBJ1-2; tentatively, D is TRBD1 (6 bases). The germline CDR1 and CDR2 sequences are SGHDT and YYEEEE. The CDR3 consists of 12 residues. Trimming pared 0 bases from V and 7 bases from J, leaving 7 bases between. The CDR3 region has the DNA TGTGCCAGCAGCTTGGTGGGGGCTGGCTACACCTTC. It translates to CASSLVGAGYTF.

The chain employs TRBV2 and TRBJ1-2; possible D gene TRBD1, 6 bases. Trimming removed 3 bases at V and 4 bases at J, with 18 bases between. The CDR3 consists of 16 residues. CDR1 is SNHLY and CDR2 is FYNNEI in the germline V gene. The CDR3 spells CASSDPNWTVLYGYTF. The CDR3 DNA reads TGTGCCAGCAGTGATCCAAACTGGACAGTACTCTATGGCTACACCTTC.

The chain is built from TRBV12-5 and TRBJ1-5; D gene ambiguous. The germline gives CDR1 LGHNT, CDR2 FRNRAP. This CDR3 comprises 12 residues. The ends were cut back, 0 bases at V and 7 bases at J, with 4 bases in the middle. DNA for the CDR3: TGTGCTAGTGGTTTGGTGAGGCAGCCCCAGCATTTT. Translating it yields CASGLVRQPQHF.

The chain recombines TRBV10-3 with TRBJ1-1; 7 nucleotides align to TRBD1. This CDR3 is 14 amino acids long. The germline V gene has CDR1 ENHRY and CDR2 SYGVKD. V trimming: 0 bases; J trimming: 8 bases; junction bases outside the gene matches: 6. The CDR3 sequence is CAISESGGGLEAFF. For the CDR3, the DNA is TGTGCCATCAGTGAGTCTGGAGGGGGCCTCGAAGCTTTCTTT.

CDR3 in amino acids: CASSKRNNRILNTGELFF. CDR3 coding DNA: TGTGCCAGCAGCAAAAGGAACAACAGGATCTTGAACACCGGGGAGCTGTTTTTT. V gene TRBV7-9 combines with J gene TRBJ2-2; a weak D match, TRBD1 (5 bases). The CDR3 sequence is 18 residues long. The germline V gene encodes CDR1 SEHNR and CDR2 FQNEAQ (reference sequence). The V and J ends lost 5 bases and 1 base respectively, with 20 bases between them.